Reported below is one T cell receptor beta chain. Many counts were recorded for this clonotype. There is no known antigen for this receptor. Base qualities are not provided; no much larger clone lies one nucleotide away. The record originates from a study of Graves' ophthalmopathy and Graves' hyperthyroidism (dated by TCRdb to 2016 to 2019). Study-level background: Peripheral blood was collected at initial diagnosis, prior to any treatment. TCR beta repertoire signatures were used to distinguish Graves' ophthalmopathy from Graves' hyperthyroidism and to predict progression to ophthalmopathy. In total, some 140 blood samples were TCR-sequenced: 40 to 45 ophthalmopathy, 80 or so hyperthyroidism and 17 hyperthyroidism-to-ophthalmopathy patients. To explore V-J signatures distinguishing ophthalmopathy from hyperthyroidism, a discovery set of 100 patients (roughly 42 ophthalmopathy, around 55 stable hyperthyroidism) was enrolled. An independent validation cohort comprised some 19 hyperthyroidism patients and 15 to 17 patients who later progressed from hyperthyroidism to ophthalmopathy. In roughly 6 hyperthyroidism patients, T-cell repertoires of thyroid tissue and blood were compared. Once sampling was done, hyperthyroidism patients were given methimazole at a starting dose of 30 mg daily, while ophthalmopathy patients were given high-dose intravenous methylprednisolone. The 100 or so discovery patients were randomly split 7:3 into training and test sets. Overall results and qualifications from the work: In validation, the model predicted ophthalmopathy progression with 70.59% sensitivity and approximately 78% specificity; approximately 12 predicted patients were CT-confirmed with GO in a median of around 6 months. Most of the expanded thyroid clonotypes with a frequency above 0.001 were also detected in blood, and it was suggested that the thyroid immune response may be reflected by blood repertoires. Ophthalmopathy was separated from stable hyperthyroidism by the 13-signature model with 85% to 90% sensitivity and 81.08% specificity in cross-validation and with 80%/75% in the test set. Sample size was not statistically predetermined, and group allocation was not concealed from the investigators.

For repertoire sequencing, the TCR beta CDR3 regions were amplified from RNA transcripts. The first round of RT-PCR was done with HTBI primers and the Qiagen OneStep RT-PCR kit, and was followed by a second round of multiplex PCR, then size selection and purification. Libraries were sequenced on an Illumina HiSeq2000 using paired-end 100 bp reads. The published analysis was carried out like this. Reads were processed with SOAPnuke, discarding reads with adapters, uncalled bases, mean Phred below 15, or no exact constant-primer or identifier match. COPE v1.2.5 was used to merge the high-quality paired reads. Each unique nucleotide sequence was defined as a clonotype, and clonotypes were aligned to IMGT TRB V, D and J references with MiTCR v1.1. The analysis was limited to V-J combinations with a frequency above 0.0001, which together covered just over 98% of the repertoires. A TCR clonal expansion and chaos score per V-J combination was defined as the ratio of F50 clonal expansion to chaos observed in the TCRdist matrix. Welch's t-statistics and random forest were used to reduce features to 10 to 15 V-J combinations, which were fed into a naive Bayes classifier. The similarity between thyroid and blood repertoires was quantified using the Morisita-Horn index. The public sequencing data were trimmed at Q25 with fastp and processed into clonotypes with MiXCR by TCRdb, which kept only in-frame beta chains. Rows with a matching CDR3 protein are joined into one entry that keeps the most common DNA and genes. The authors' filters were not applied to this entry. The sample table holds hundreds of thousands of distinct CDR3 sequences, of which roughly 20% were seen once. 2.5% to 3% of the sample is taken by the ten largest.

A patient counted as having stable hyperthyroidism if there was no progression to ophthalmopathy within 18 months of follow-up. Hyperthyroidism patients were newly diagnosed, with disease duration under 2 months, and aged 18 to 65 years. Patients were excluded if they had other autoimmune diseases, uncontrolled infections, pregnancy or lactation. Clinical symptoms, serum thyroxine, TRAb, thyroid ultrasound and orbital computed tomography formed the basis of the diagnosis. PBMCs were isolated from around 10 ml of fresh peripheral blood by Ficoll-Paque density gradient centrifugation. Total RNA was extracted using Trizol reagent, and RNA quality was checked on an Agilent 2100 Bioanalyzer. V trim: 7 bases; J trim: 6 bases; unmatched bases: 10. Via the germline V gene, CDR1 is MNHEY and CDR2 SVGEGT. The cysteine opens and the phenylalanine closes a CDR3 of 14 amino acids. Just CDR3 DNA is preserved here, 42 bases in frame from base 1.

Sequenced material: peripheral blood. The TCR was taken from a woman younger than 35 with stable Graves' hyperthyroidism. Donor details come from another sample of the same person, matched by shared clones. This sequence uses TRBV6-2 or TRBV6-3 and TRBJ2-5; 8 central bases correspond to TRBD2. The CDR3 sequence is CASKISGSLQTQYF. The nucleotide sequence is TGTGCCAGCAAGATAAGCGGGAGCCTGCAGACCCAGTACTTC.